The 10 T cell receptor beta chains reported below all come from one sample, sequenced in a study of OX40 agonist ivuxolimab in advanced cancers. Library construction relied on the immunoSEQ multiplex PCR assay. Imported from immuneACCESS, the table was reduced by TCRdb to in-frame sequences with V and J called. These copies leave out some clones; in studies compared against another copy, an unresolved V gene accounts for under half, and the cause of the remainder is not known. This sample comprises tens of thousands of clones, about 83% of them detected only once. Approximately 1.8% of the sample goes to the ten largest clones. The material was CD4+ or CD8+ T cells sorted from blood, obtained in a trial of the OX40 agonist ivuxolimab. The receptors were sampled from an adult with an advanced solid tumor such as melanoma, head and neck, liver or kidney cancer.

This chain links TRBV5-6 with TRBJ1-4, with 10 positions matching TRBD1. After removal of 6 bases from V and 7 bases from J, the junction contained 9 bases not matched to a gene. CDR1 SGHDT and CDR2 YYEEEE come from the germline V gene. This CDR3 is built from 15 residues. The CDR3 DNA follows: TGTGCCAGCACCGCCAGGACAGGGGGGGTTGAAAAACTGTTTTTT. Translated: CASTARTGGVEKLFF.

This chain joins TRBV6-4 and TRBJ2-7; the match to TRBD2 covers 8 bases. Germline CDR1 reads MRHNA; CDR2 reads SNTAGT. Germline trimming cut 7 bases from V and 0 bases from J; bases unmatched to any gene: 14. This CDR3 has 17 amino acids. This chain's CDR3 is CASIMPTLAESSYEQYF. CDR3 DNA sequence: TGTGCCAGCATTATGCCCACACTAGCGGAGAGCTCCTACGAGCAGTACTTC.

The rearrangement joins TRBV19 to TRBJ1-5; D gene ambiguous. CDR1 is LNHDA and CDR2 is SQIVND in the germline V gene (reference sequence). The CDR3 extends over 14 amino acids. V was pared by 5 bases and J by 3 bases, with 11 bases between. The CDR3 loop reads CASSEAELNQPQHF. As DNA, the CDR3 is TGTGCCAGTAGTGAGGCAGAACTCAATCAGCCCCAGCATTTT.

The chain links TRBV19 to TRBJ1-2; the D gene is possibly TRBD1 (5 bases). Germline values: CDR1 LNHDA, CDR2 SQIVND (reference sequence). The CDR3 spans 15 residues. V was clipped by 3 bases and J by 7 bases, with 18 bases between them. The CDR3: CASSISQGPPGGYTF. In nucleotides, the CDR3 is TGTGCCAGTAGTATTTCGCAGGGACCTCCTGGTGGCTACACCTTC.

The V call is TRBV7-3, the J call TRBJ2-1, with TRBD2 identical over 8 bases. CDR3 length equals 15 residues. Germline lookup yields CDR1 SGHTA and CDR2 FQGTGA. The J segment lost 6 bases and the V segment lost 4 bases, leaving 8 bases of the junction unmatched. CDR3 residues: CASSSLPGGANEQFF. As DNA, the CDR3 is TGTGCCAGCAGCTCACTACCGGGAGGGGCCAATGAGCAGTTCTTC.

The chain joins TRBV5-6 to TRBJ1-5; 9 nucleotides match TRBD1. V trimming: 4 bases; J trimming: 2 bases; junction bases outside the gene matches: 7. This CDR3 spans 16 amino acids. Germline loops: CDR1 SGHDT, CDR2 YYEEEE. CDR3 loop: CASSAGTGFGNQPQHF. Here the CDR3 DNA reads TGTGCCAGCAGCGCCGGGACAGGGTTCGGCAATCAGCCCCAGCATTTT.

The chain employs TRBV7-9 and TRBJ1-1, with 10 positions matching TRBD1. V lost 7 bases and J lost 6; bases outside the gene matches: 14. Per the germline V gene, CDR1 is SEHNR and CDR2 is FQNEAQ (reference sequence). This CDR3 has 16 amino acids. CDR3 region: CASTQLRDRGIAEAFF. CDR3 DNA: TGTGCCAGCACCCAACTCCGGGACAGGGGAATTGCTGAAGCTTTCTTT.

The chain is built from TRBV2 and TRBJ2-7, with a possible D match to TRBD2 (6 bases). Trimming took 6 bases from V and 3 from J, leaving 12 bases between them. The CDR3 totals 13 residues. The germline gives CDR1 SNHLY, CDR2 FYNNEI. The CDR3 loop reads CASSRDSSYEQYF. In DNA, the CDR3 is TGTGCCAGCAGCCGGGACTCCAGCTACGAGCAGTACTTC.

The chain recombines TRBV9 with TRBJ2-7; D is ambiguous. The CDR3 contains 14 residues. Per the germline V gene, CDR1 is SGDLS and CDR2 is YYNGEE. V was cut by 0 bases and J by 6 bases, with 13 bases left in between. CDR3 region: CASSVDLVTGEQYF. CDR3 nucleotide sequence: TGTGCCAGCAGCGTAGATCTAGTTACTGGCGAGCAGTACTTC.

The CDR3 bases are TGCAGTGCCTCCAGGGGGGAGCTGTTTTTT. Translating it yields CSASRGELFF. The V gene is TRBV20-1, the J gene TRBJ2-2; D gene ambiguous. The CDR3 spans 10 residues. V was cut by 6 bases and J by 8 bases, with 7 bases left in between. CDR1 and CDR2 from the germline V gene are DFQATT and SNEGSKA (reference sequence).